This entry features one T cell receptor beta chain sequence. The antigen is not known. Trimming stripped 4 bases from V and 3 bases from J, with 10 bases between. Looked up from germline, CDR1 is MNHEY and CDR2 is SMNVEV (reference sequence). This CDR3 contains 13 residues. These data come from a study of cytomegalovirus exposure and HLA in healthy donors. Study results and limitations: Common viral pathogens seemed, in a later analysis, to connect with several of the most significant clusters. According to an earlier analysis, most TCR beta V segments yielded productive rearrangements about 87% or about 30% of the time. Most sequenced TCRs were rare (though some public TCRs occurred in many donors).

With 60 Vbeta and 13 Jbeta primers, the PCR was carried out. TCRdb's table, derived via immunoSEQ multiplex PCR, lists solely in-frame clones and lacks some. This sample carries roughly 190,000 clones, over 75% of them seen once, and the ten largest clones take roughly a tenth. The source material was PBMCs. The clonotype comes from a woman aged 45 to 65 in good health and CMV-seropositive. The chain is built from TRBV27 and TRBJ2-7; no definite D call. The CDR3 region has the DNA TGTGCCAGCAGTTCCGGTTACCACTACGAGCAGTACTTC. Protein product: CASSSGYHYEQYF.